The clone carrying this T cell receptor beta chain was seen repeatedly, ten times or more. Its matching antigen is unknown. Authors of the study amplified TCR beta CDR3 regions from RNA transcripts. The HTBI primer set was used in a first-round RT-PCR of the TCR CDR3. TCRdb redid the calling of the multiplex PCR reads with MiXCR, one entry per CDR3 protein. The profile covers 250,000 to 300,000 distinct CDR3 sequences, with about 18% appearing a single time and over 45% taken by the ten largest. Lactation, pregnancy, other autoimmune disease or uncontrolled infection led to exclusion of patients. Germline-derived CDR1 and CDR2 are LGHDT and YNNKEL (reference sequence). CDR3 length: 14 amino acids. Trimming stripped 4 bases from V and 7 bases from J, with 14 bases between. This specimen comes from a study of T cells in Graves' hyperthyroidism and ophthalmopathy. Overall study results and limits: The model predicted ophthalmopathy a median approximately seven months before onset. In blood, most of the thyroid clonotypes expanded above 0.001 were also present.

Input material: blood. The receptor's source is a woman in her fifties or sixties with Graves' ophthalmopathy. The J gene is TRBJ2-4, the V gene TRBV3-1, with D possibly being TRBD2 (7 bases). CDR3 DNA sequence: TGTGCCAGCAGCCCTGGCGGGGGCTGGAACATTCAGTACTTC. Its protein is CASSPGGGWNIQYF. Full variable domain (rest looked up from reference TRBV3-1 and TRBJ2-4): DTAVSQTPKYLVTQMGNDKSIKCEQNLGHDTMYWYKQDSKKFLKIMFSYNNKELIINETVPNRFSPKSPDKAHLNLHINSLELGDSAVYFCASSPGGGWNIQYFGAGTRLSVL.